What follows are 19 T cell receptor beta chains derived from one specimen sequenced in a study of blood T cell repertoires in COVID-19. Using immunoSEQ multiplex PCR, the repertoire was profiled, and TCRdb retains in-frame clones only, with some absent. The sample consists of 95,000 or so clones, less than 85% of them appearing once. Material: peripheral blood. Source of these receptors: a human donor in a cohort sampled during active COVID-19.

The chain combines TRBV27 with TRBJ2-5, with D possibly matching TRBD1 (5 bases). The germline V gene has CDR1 MNHEY and CDR2 SMNVEV (reference sequence). The CDR3 spans 16 residues. V lost 5 bases and J lost 4, with 20 bases in between. In DNA form, the CDR3 reads TGTGCCAGCAGTCGTACGCCTCCAGGGTTGGGAGAGACCCAGTACTTC. Amino acids: CASSRTPPGLGETQYF.

The rearrangement uses TRBV19 and TRBJ2-1; a possible D gene is TRBD2 (5 bases). This CDR3 contains 14 residues. Trimming shortened V by 6 bases and J by 0 bases, and 9 bases separated the two germline ends. Germline V CDR1 and CDR2: LNHDA, SQIVND (reference sequence). DNA for the CDR3: TGTGCCAGTAGGCGGGCTAGCTCCTACAATGAGCAGTTCTTC. It translates to CASRRASSYNEQFF.

The chain couples TRBV28 to TRBJ1-4; D gene uncertain. Germline V gene lookup returns CDR1 MDHEN and CDR2 SYDVKM. The V end lost 4 bases, the J end lost 3 bases, and 6 bases lay between the germline ends. This CDR3 has 13 residues. The CDR3 loop reads CASSSGANEKLFF. The DNA for the CDR3 is TGTGCCAGCAGTTCGGGAGCTAATGAAAAACTGTTTTTT.

This chain joins TRBV5-6 and TRBJ1-2; no firm D call. The CDR3 is made up of 13 amino acids. Germline CDR1 SGHDT, CDR2 YYEEEE. Trimming stripped 6 bases from V and 6 bases from J, with 15 bases between. The CDR3 DNA is TGTGCCAGCACCACCGTCCGAGCGCATGGCTACACCTTC. As protein: CASTTVRAHGYTF.

This clone was counted a single time. DNA for the CDR3: TGTGCCAGCAGCGTAGACCAGGGGGCGAGCACAGATACGCAGTATTTT. Translation: CASSVDQGASTDTQYF. V gene TRBV9 combines with J gene TRBJ2-3, with 8 positions matching TRBD1. Germline-derived CDR1 and CDR2 are SGDLS and YYNGEE. V lost 0 bases to trimming and J lost 0 bases; unmatched junction nucleotides: 3. The CDR3 loop spans 16 amino acids.

The V call is TRBV19, the J call TRBJ2-3; 10 positions match TRBD1. V dropped 7 bases and J dropped 4; count of bases not matched to a gene: 8. The CDR3 runs to 15 residues. Per the germline V gene, CDR1 is LNHDA and CDR2 is SQIVND (reference sequence). Written as DNA, the CDR3 is TGTGCCAGTACCCTGGGACAGGGGCAGGCAGATACGCAGTATTTT. It yields the protein CASTLGQGQADTQYF.

The chain is built from TRBV9 and TRBJ1-5; 9 positions match TRBD1. Germline V gives CDR1 SGDLS, CDR2 YYNGEE. This CDR3 is 16 amino acids long. With V trimmed by 0 bases and J by 3 bases, 4 bases remained unmatched. The CDR3 sequence: CASSVGGQGPNQPQHF. The CDR3, as DNA: TGTGCCAGCAGCGTAGGGGGACAGGGCCCCAATCAGCCCCAGCATTTT.

This clone was found a few times. The V and J genes are TRBV18 and TRBJ2-1; 7 nucleotides agree with TRBD2. Per germline, CDR1 KGHSH and CDR2 LQKENI. The CDR3 totals 15 residues. Unmatched junction bases numbered 10, after V lost 6 bases and J lost 5 bases. CDR3 in DNA: TGTGCCAGCTCCCATGGACTAGTCCAAAACAATGAGCAGTTCTTC. Its translation is CASSHGLVQNNEQFF. Drawing the rest from reference TRBV18 and TRBJ2-1, the complete variable domain is NAGVMQNPRHLVRRRGQEARLRCSPMKGHSHVYWYRQLPEEGLKFMVYLQKENIIDESGMPKERFSAEFPKEGPSILRIQQVVRGDSAAYFCASSHGLVQNNEQFFGPGTRLTVL.

V is TRBV6-5 and J is TRBJ1-1, with D perhaps TRBD1 (6 bases). The CDR3 length is 15 residues. Trimming left V 5 bases short and J 2 bases short, with 15 bases between. Germline values: CDR1 MNHEY, CDR2 SVGAGI. This chain's CDR3 is CASSLSGGINTEAFF. CDR3 sequence (DNA): TGTGCCAGCAGTCTCTCGGGGGGCATCAACACTGAAGCTTTCTTT.

The chain employs TRBV5-1 and TRBJ2-3; D is ambiguous. Germline loops: CDR1 SGHRS, CDR2 YFSETQ. This CDR3 comprises 12 residues. V was cut by 2 bases and J by 8 bases, with 9 bases left in between. CDR3 bases: TGCGCCAGCAGCTTTGGGCCCGGTACGCAGTATTTT. This encodes CASSFGPGTQYF.

This chain connects TRBV5-4 to TRBJ2-5; 14 bases map to TRBD2. V trimming: 3 bases; J trimming: 9 bases; junction bases outside the gene matches: 4. The germline gives CDR1 SGHNT, CDR2 YYREEE (reference sequence). The CDR3 loop spans 14 amino acids. The CDR3 is CASSSGLAGAPQYF. In nucleotides, the CDR3 is TGTGCCAGCAGCTCGGGACTAGCGGGAGCTCCCCAGTACTTC.

This chain joins TRBV12-3 or TRBV12-4 and TRBJ1-2; no firm D call. Deletions cut 2 bases from V and 2 bases from J, with 3 bases between. The CDR3 runs 12 residues. CDR3 sequence: CASSLSNYGYTF. The CDR3 DNA reads as TGTGCCAGCAGTTTAAGCAACTATGGCTACACCTTC.

V and J are TRBV7-8 and TRBJ1-2; tentative D call: TRBD1 (6 bases). V lost 3 bases, J lost 4 bases, and 12 bases lay in between. The germline V gene encodes CDR1 SGHVS and CDR2 FQNEAQ. This CDR3 is built from 14 residues. The CDR3 sequence is CASSLTDSLYGYTF. CDR3 coding DNA: TGTGCCAGCAGCTTGACGGACAGTCTCTATGGCTACACCTTC.

The gene calls are TRBV28 and TRBJ1-2; D remains unclear. Germline assignment: CDR1 MDHEN and CDR2 SYDVKM. V was clipped by 1 base and J by 7 bases, with 16 bases between them. This CDR3 has 15 residues. The CDR3 is CASSLYLGGRGGYTF. For the CDR3, the DNA is TGTGCCAGCAGTTTATATCTTGGAGGGCGGGGTGGCTACACCTTC.

This clone was observed a single time. The chain couples TRBV4-1 to TRBJ1-4, with a weak D call TRBD1 (5 bases). Germline-derived CDR1 and CDR2 are MGHRA and YSYEKL. This CDR3 has 16 residues. Trimming removed 5 bases at V and 7 bases at J, with 20 bases between. CDR3 protein: CASSKVQVLIGEKLFF. CDR3 in DNA: TGCGCCAGCAGCAAAGTACAGGTCCTCATTGGTGAAAAACTGTTTTTT.

This sequence joins TRBV28 and TRBJ1-2; 9 positions agree with TRBD1. There are 14 residues in the CDR3. Germline V gene lookup returns CDR1 MDHEN and CDR2 SYDVKM. The V segment lost 6 bases and the J segment 6 bases; nucleotides outside the gene matches: 8. CDR3 region: CASSLLGTGHGYTF. CDR3 in DNA: TGTGCCAGCAGCCTCCTCGGGACAGGGCATGGCTACACCTTC.

The rearrangement joins TRBV2 to TRBJ2-7; the D gene is possibly TRBD1 (6 bases). Germline V CDR1 and CDR2: SNHLY, FYNNEI. The length of the CDR3 is 14 residues. Trimming removed 7 bases at V and 5 bases at J, with 18 bases between. The chain's CDR3 is CASTALNRADEQYF. The CDR3 DNA reads as TGTGCCAGCACAGCCCTCAACAGGGCCGACGAGCAGTACTTC. Supplemented by reference TRBV2 and TRBJ2-7, the full variable domain reads EPEVTQTPSHQVTQMGQEVILRCVPISNHLYFYWYRQILGQKVEFLVSFYNNEISEKSEIFDDQFSVERPDGSNFTLKIRSTKLEDSAMYFCASTALNRADEQYFGPGTRLTVT.

The chain recombines TRBV3-1 (or the pseudogene TRBV3-2) with TRBJ2-3; TRBD1 is a possible D gene (5 bases). There are 13 residues in the CDR3. The germline CDR1 and CDR2 sequences are LGHDT and YNNKEL (reference sequence). The V gene lost 8 bases and the J gene lost 7 bases, with 16 bases spanning the gap. The CDR3 sequence: CASSVTVKNTQYF. DNA for the CDR3: TGTGCCAGCTCCGTGACAGTAAAAAATACGCAGTATTTT.

This clone has a single count. The chain has TRBV7-8 and TRBJ2-7, with D possibly matching TRBD1 (6 bases). Trimming pared 7 bases from V and 4 bases from J, leaving 14 bases between. Germline values: CDR1 SGHVS, CDR2 FQNEAQ. This CDR3 has 13 residues. The CDR3 DNA reads as TGTGCCAGCACCCAGTGGGGGCCGTACGAGCAGTACTTC. This codes for CASTQWGPYEQYF. Full variable domain (outside the CDR3, taken from reference TRBV7-8 and TRBJ2-7): GAGVSQSPRYKVAKRGQDVALRCDPISGHVSLFWYQQALGQGPEFLTYFQNEAQLDKSGLPSDRFFAERPEGSVSTLKIQRTQQEDSAVYLCASTQWGPYEQYFGPGTRLTVT.